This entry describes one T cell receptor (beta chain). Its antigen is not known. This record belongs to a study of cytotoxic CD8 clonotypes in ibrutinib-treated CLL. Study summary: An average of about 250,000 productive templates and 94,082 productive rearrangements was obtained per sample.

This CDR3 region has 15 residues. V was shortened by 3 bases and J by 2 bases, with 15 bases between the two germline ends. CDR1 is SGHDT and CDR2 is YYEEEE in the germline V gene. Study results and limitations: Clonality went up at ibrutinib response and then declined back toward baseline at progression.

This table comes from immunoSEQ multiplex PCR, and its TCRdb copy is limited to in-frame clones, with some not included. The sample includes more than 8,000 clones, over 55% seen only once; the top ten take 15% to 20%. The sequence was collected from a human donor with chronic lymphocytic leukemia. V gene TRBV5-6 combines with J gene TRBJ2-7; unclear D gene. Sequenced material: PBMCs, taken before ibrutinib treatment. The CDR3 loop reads CASSYTWTDTYEQYF. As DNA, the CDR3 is TGTGCCAGCAGCTATACTTGGACGGATACCTACGAGCAGTACTTC. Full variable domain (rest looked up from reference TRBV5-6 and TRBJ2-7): DAGVTQSPTHLIKTRGQQVTLRCSPKSGHDTVSWYQQALGQGPQFIFQYYEEEERQRGNFPDRFSGHQFPNYSSELNVNALLLGDSALYLCASSYTWTDTYEQYFGPGTRLTVT.